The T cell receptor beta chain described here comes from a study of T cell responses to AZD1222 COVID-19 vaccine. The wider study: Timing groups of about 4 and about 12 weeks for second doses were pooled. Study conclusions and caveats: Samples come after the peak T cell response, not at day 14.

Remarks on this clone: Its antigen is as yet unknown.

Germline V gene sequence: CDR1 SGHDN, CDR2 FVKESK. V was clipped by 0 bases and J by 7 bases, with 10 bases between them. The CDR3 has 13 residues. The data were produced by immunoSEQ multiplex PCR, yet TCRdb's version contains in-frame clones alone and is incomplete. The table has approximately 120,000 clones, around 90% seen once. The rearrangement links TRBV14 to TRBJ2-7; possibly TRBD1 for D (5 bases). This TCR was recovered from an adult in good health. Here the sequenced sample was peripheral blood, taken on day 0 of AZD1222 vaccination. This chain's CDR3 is CASSQDWQGEQYF. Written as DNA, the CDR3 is TGTGCCAGCAGCCAAGACTGGCAGGGAGAGCAGTACTTC. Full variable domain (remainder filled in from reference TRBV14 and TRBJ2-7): EAGVTQFPSHSVIEKGQTVTLRCDPISGHDNLYWYRRVMGKEIKFLLHFVKESKQDESGMPNNRFLAERTGGTYSTLKVQPAELEDSGVYFCASSQDWQGEQYFGPGTRLTVT.